This T cell receptor (beta chain) came from a study of shared clonotypes between healthy human individuals. Samples underwent the assay at deep level. Profiled with immunoSEQ multiplex PCR; TCRdb holds only in-frame clones, not every one. Among 550,000 to 800,000 clones, around 67% were seen once, and the ten largest hold 1.5% to 2%. CDR3 size: 13 residues. From germline, CDR1 is SNHLY and CDR2 FYNNEI. Between the trimmed V and J ends, which lost 7 bases and 7 bases, there was a span of 14 bases. This clone was seen a handful of times. Sequencing was carried out using memory CD4+ T cells sorted from blood. The subset here: CD45RA-negative fraction. The TCR comes from a woman in her 30s in good health. V and J are TRBV2 and TRBJ1-5, with D tentatively TRBD1 (5 bases). CDR3 in DNA: TGTGCCAGCACCCAGGACATCCCCCAGCCCCAGCATTTT. It encodes CASTQDIPQPQHF. The variable domain in full, with the rest retrieved from reference TRBV2 and TRBJ1-5, is EPEVTQTPSHQVTQMGQEVILRCVPISNHLYFYWYRQILGQKVEFLVSFYNNEISEKSEIFDDQFSVERPDGSNFTLKIRSTKLEDSAMYFCASTQDIPQPQHFGDGTRLSIL.